This T cell receptor (beta chain) comes out of a study of cytomegalovirus exposure and HLA in healthy donors. Overall study findings and caveats: TCR beta V segments were, for the most part, productive about 87% or about 30% of the time in an earlier analysis. Roughly even sequencing depth across donors was the assumption behind the presence/absence analyses.

In the PCR, 60 Vbeta and 13 Jbeta primers were used. Profiling relied on immunoSEQ multiplex PCR, and the TCRdb table lists in-frame clones only, not all of them. The table shows some 140,000 clones, with 60% to 80% occurring only once. In its sample, this clone was seen once. Its antigen is unknown. V was cut by 0 bases and J by 8 bases, with 22 bases left in between. The germline V gene encodes CDR1 GTSNPN and CDR2 SVGIG (reference sequence). The CDR3 length is 16 residues. Specimen: PBMCs. The clonotype originates from a man aged 18 to 29 in good health and CMV-seronegative. The J gene is TRBJ1-2, the V gene TRBV30; tentatively, D is TRBD1 (6 bases). The CDR3 region is CAWSVRPRDRTGGYTF. The CDR3 DNA follows: TGTGCCTGGAGTGTACGGCCCAGGGACCGCACAGGGGGCTACACCTTC. The full variable domain, rest sourced from reference TRBV30 and TRBJ1-2, is SQTIHQWPATLVQPVGSPLSLECTVEGTSNPNLYWYRQAAGRGLQLLFYSVGIGQISSEVPQNLSASRPQDRQFILSSKKLLLSDSGFYLCAWSVRPRDRTGGYTFGSGTRLTVV.